Below, 5 T cell receptor beta chains from the same sample are listed, as sequenced in a study of blood T cell repertoires in COVID-19 (dated by TCRdb to about 2020). The library was produced with the immunoSEQ multiplex PCR assay. TCRdb's version of the immuneACCESS table is confined to in-frame rearrangements and falls short of the full clone set. An unresolved V gene accounts for under half of the shortfall where checked; the remainder is of unknown origin. Here the sample has 200,000 to 250,000 clones; over 60% occur a single time. Around 6% of the sample is held by the ten biggest clonotypes. Sequencing used peripheral blood. Every receptor here comes from a woman in her seventies with acute or convalescent COVID-19.

The rearrangement uses TRBV15 and TRBJ1-6; TRBD1 is a possible D gene (5 bases). This CDR3 comprises 15 residues. With 0 bases removed from V and 7 bases from J, the gap between germline ends came to 10 bases. CDR1 LNHNV and CDR2 YYDKDF come from the germline V gene (reference sequence). The CDR3 protein is CATSRDRVGNSPLHF. The CDR3 region has the DNA TGTGCCACCAGCAGAGACAGGGTCGGCAATTCACCCCTCCACTTT.

The chain joins TRBV24-1 to TRBJ2-1; perhaps TRBD2 as D (6 bases). With 4 bases removed from V and 4 bases from J, the gap between germline ends came to 16 bases. The CDR3 is 16 residues long. Germline values: CDR1 KGHDR, CDR2 SFDVKD. CDR3 nucleotides: TGTGCCACCAGTGACCGGATCGCCGGGAGTTACAATGAGCAGTTCTTC. It is translated as CATSDRIAGSYNEQFF.

The chain employs TRBV5-4 and TRBJ1-2, with 7 positions matching TRBD1. The CDR3 has 14 amino acids. The V segment lost 4 bases and the J segment 4 bases; nucleotides outside the gene matches: 7. Germline values: CDR1 SGHNT, CDR2 YYREEE (reference sequence). The CDR3 loop reads CASSQGQLVYGYTF. The CDR3 region has the DNA TGTGCCAGCAGCCAGGGACAGCTCGTCTATGGCTACACCTTC.

The chain has TRBV19 and TRBJ2-4, with 9 bases aligning to TRBD1. Trimming removed 5 bases from V and 9 bases from J; junction bases left unmatched: 14. This CDR3 spans 16 amino acids. Germline V CDR1 and CDR2: LNHDA, SQIVND (reference sequence). The CDR3 protein is CASSRWDRDLIGIQYF. The DNA of the CDR3 is TGTGCCAGTAGTCGCTGGGACAGGGATCTTATTGGCATTCAGTACTTC.

The chain has TRBV28 and TRBJ2-5; TRBD2 aligns across 12 bases. Germline V gene lookup returns CDR1 MDHEN and CDR2 SYDVKM. The length of the CDR3 is 17 residues. V shed 2 bases, J shed 7 bases, and the junction held 11 bases outside the gene matches. The CDR3 DNA is TGTGCCAGCAGTTTAACCTACCGACTAGCGGGAGTGTCGACCCAGTACTTC. Amino acids: CASSLTYRLAGVSTQYF. Supplemented by reference TRBV28 and TRBJ2-5, the full variable domain reads DVKVTQSSRYLVKRTGEKVFLECVQDMDHENMFWYRQDPGLGLRLIYFSYDVKMKEKGDIPEGYSVSREKKERFSLILESASTNQTSMYLCASSLTYRLAGVSTQYFGPGTRLLVL.